Listed here are 21 T cell receptor beta chains from one sample, sequenced in a study of T cells in Graves' hyperthyroidism and ophthalmopathy. Authors of the study amplified TCR beta CDR3 regions from RNA transcripts. In the first-round RT-PCR of the TCR CDR3, the HTBI primer set was used. TCRdb redid the calling of the multiplex PCR reads with MiXCR, one entry per CDR3 protein. The sample yields approximately 400,000 distinct CDR3 sequences, around 16% seen once. Specimen: blood. The origin of the receptors is a young woman with Graves' hyperthyroidism.

Many counts were recorded for this clonotype. CDR3 DNA: TGTGCCAGCAGCTTCCCCGGGGGACGGGGAAACTCCTACGAGCAGTACTTC. Protein: CASSFPGGRGNSYEQYF. This chain connects TRBV7-9 to TRBJ2-7, with D possibly matching TRBD2 (6 bases). The CDR3 is 17 residues long. Trimming pared 3 bases from V and 0 bases from J, leaving 18 bases between. CDR1 is SEHNR and CDR2 is FQNEAQ in the germline V gene (reference sequence).

This clonotype was observed many times. The rearrangement joins TRBV30 to TRBJ1-2; a possible D gene is TRBD1 (5 bases). The CDR3 covers 15 residues. V was clipped by 2 bases and J by 4 bases, with 17 bases between them. Per germline, CDR1 GTSNPN and CDR2 SVGIG (reference sequence). The CDR3 sequence: CAWSTGGGLFYGYTF. In DNA, the CDR3 is TGTGCCTGGAGTACTGGGGGTGGCCTATTCTATGGCTACACCTTC.

There are many counts of this clonotype. This chain links TRBV6-5 with TRBJ1-6; D is unclear. Trimming cost V 2 bases and J 5 bases, with 7 bases left between them. CDR3 length: 14 residues. CDR1 and CDR2 from the germline V gene are MNHEY and SVGAGI. CDR3 sequence reads: CASSYEEHNSPLHF. In DNA, the CDR3 is TGTGCCAGCAGTTACGAGGAGCATAATTCACCCCTCCACTTT.

This clonotype has ten or more counts. The chain joins TRBV5-1 to TRBJ2-5, with TRBD2 identical over 7 bases. The CDR3 is 15 amino acids. Per the germline V gene, CDR1 is SGHRS and CDR2 is YFSETQ. The junction had 7 bases not matched to a gene; V was cut back by 0 bases and J by 5 bases. CDR3 nucleotides: TGCGCCAGCAGCTTGGCCCCGACAGCGGGGGAGACCCAGTACTTC. Translation gives CASSLAPTAGETQYF.

This clonotype was seen at least ten times. V usage is TRBV12-3 or TRBV12-4 and J usage is TRBJ2-5; D is undetermined. V was pared by 4 bases and J by 1 base, with 13 bases between. The CDR3 sequence is 15 residues long. CDR3 coding DNA: TGTGCCAGCAGTTCATATGGTACGCTCCAAGAGACCCAGTACTTC. The encoded protein is CASSSYGTLQETQYF.

This clonotype was seen repeatedly, ten times or more. The chain carries TRBV5-1 and TRBJ2-2; 10 bases are shared with TRBD2. CDR3 length: 16 residues. V lost 5 bases, J lost 5 bases, and 9 bases stayed unmatched. Per the germline V gene, CDR1 is SGHRS and CDR2 is YFSETQ. This CDR3 is CASRRAGGPRTGELFF. CDR3 DNA sequence: TGCGCCAGCAGGAGAGCGGGAGGGCCTCGGACCGGGGAGCTGTTTTTT.

In its sample, this clonotype was seen a few times. This chain joins TRBV5-5 and TRBJ1-6; no clear D. Germline assignment: CDR1 SGHKS and CDR2 YYEKEE (reference sequence). Trimming cost V 4 bases and J 1 base, with 15 bases left between them. The CDR3 is made up of 17 amino acids. CDR3 protein: CASSPWGGGSYNSPLHF. The CDR3 DNA follows: TGTGCCAGCAGCCCCTGGGGAGGAGGTTCCTATAATTCACCCCTCCACTTT.

On this clonotype: A much bigger clone sits one base away, suggesting this may be a read error. The CDR3 loop reads CAISESRDTDSPPHF. DNA for the CDR3: TGTGCCATCAGTGAGTCCCGGGACACTGATTCACCCCCCCACTTT. The V and J genes are TRBV10-3 and TRBJ1-6, with a tentative D call TRBD1 (6 bases). Germline CDR1 ENHRY, CDR2 SYGVKD. This CDR3 has 15 residues.

This clonotype was seen repeatedly, ten times or more. The chain links TRBV7-3 to TRBJ2-3; no clear D. The V and J ends lost 3 bases and 1 base respectively, with 5 bases between them. CDR1 is SGHTA, CDR2 FQGTGA, per germline. This CDR3 is built from 13 residues. This CDR3 is CASSFVRTDTQYF. CDR3 nucleotides: TGTGCCAGCAGCTTTGTGCGCACAGATACGCAGTATTTT.

There are many counts of this clonotype. This sequence joins TRBV2 and TRBJ2-5, with 9 nucleotides matching TRBD2. Germline-derived CDR1 and CDR2 are SNHLY and FYNNEI. CDR3 length: 13 amino acids. The V segment lost 6 bases and the J segment 4 bases; nucleotides outside the gene matches: 3. CDR3 residues: CASRTSGSETQYF. CDR3 nucleotide sequence: TGTGCCAGCAGGACTAGCGGATCAGAGACCCAGTACTTC.

Many counts were recorded for this clonotype. This chain connects TRBV28 to TRBJ2-5, with TRBD1 matching 9 bases. CDR1 is MDHEN and CDR2 is SYDVKM in the germline V gene. This CDR3 has 14 amino acids. Trimming removed 5 bases from V and 5 bases from J; junction bases left unmatched: 6. CDR3 coding DNA: TGTGCCAGCAGTCCATCGACAGGGGGGGAGACCCAGTACTTC. Its protein product is CASSPSTGGETQYF.

The CDR3 sequence is CASSSLRLWGDTEAFF. The DNA of the CDR3 is TGTGCCAGCAGTTCCCTCCGTTTGTGGGGCGACACTGAAGCTTTCTTT. The rearrangement joins TRBV28 to TRBJ1-1; D possibly corresponds to TRBD1 (5 bases). The CDR3 totals 16 residues. CDR1 is MDHEN and CDR2 is SYDVKM in the germline V gene. V dropped 4 bases and J dropped 3 bases, with 18 bases sitting between them.

This clonotype has at least ten counts. The chain couples TRBV25-1 to TRBJ2-5; 7 bases fit TRBD2. The germline gives CDR1 MGHDK, CDR2 SYGVNS. V lost 1 base to trimming and J lost 5 bases; unmatched junction nucleotides: 7. The CDR3 contains 15 residues. The CDR3 reads CASSEFTVGGETQYF. Written as DNA, the CDR3 is TGTGCCAGCAGTGAATTTACGGTGGGGGGGGAGACCCAGTACTTC. Complete variable domain (other parts from reference TRBV25-1 and TRBJ2-5): EADIYQTPRYLVIGTGKKITLECSQTMGHDKMYWYQQDPGMELHLIHYSYGVNSTEKGDLSSESTVSRIRTEHFPLTLESARPSHTSQYLCASSEFTVGGETQYFGPGTRLLVL.

This clonotype was seen at least ten times. The chain recombines TRBV3-1 with TRBJ1-5; a weak D match, TRBD1 (5 bases). Germline V lookup: CDR1 LGHDT, CDR2 YNNKEL (reference sequence). V dropped 5 bases and J dropped 7 bases, with 15 bases sitting between them. The CDR3 extends over 14 amino acids. CDR3 sequence (DNA): TGTGCCAGCAGCTCCTGGGGGGGTGACCAGCCCCAGCATTTT. Protein: CASSSWGGDQPQHF.

This clonotype was seen many times. As DNA, the CDR3 is TGTGCCAGCAGTGATTGGACAGGGACCGGGGAGCTGTTTTTT. This encodes CASSDWTGTGELFF. The chain combines TRBV6-1 with TRBJ2-2; 8 positions match TRBD1. Germline V gives CDR1 MNHNS, CDR2 SASEGT. The V segment lost 3 bases and the J segment 5 bases; nucleotides outside the gene matches: 2. The CDR3 is 14 residues long.

This clonotype appeared many times. This rearrangement joins TRBV28 to TRBJ2-7, with a possible D match to TRBD2 (7 bases). With 5 bases removed from V and 2 bases from J, the gap between germline ends came to 16 bases. Germline CDR1 MDHEN, CDR2 SYDVKM. The CDR3 extends over 15 amino acids. CDR3 coding DNA: TGTGCCAGCAGTGGAGGGGGGGGGGTTACCTACGAGCAGTACTTC. This sequence encodes CASSGGGGVTYEQYF. Using reference TRBV28 and TRBJ2-7 for the parts outside the CDR3, the full variable domain is DVKVTQSSRYLVKRTGEKVFLECVQDMDHENMFWYRQDPGLGLRLIYFSYDVKMKEKGDIPEGYSVSREKKERFSLILESASTNQTSMYLCASSGGGGVTYEQYFGPGTRLTVT.

The chain employs TRBV7-9 and TRBJ2-7; 11 nucleotides line up with TRBD2. The CDR3 loop spans 16 amino acids. The junction had 7 bases not matched to a gene; V was cut back by 4 bases and J by 2 bases. CDR1 is SEHNR and CDR2 is FQNEAQ in the germline V gene (reference sequence). The CDR3 coding sequence is TGTGCCAGCAGCTCATCTAGCGGGAGGATGACCTACGAGCAGTACTTC. Amino acid sequence: CASSSSSGRMTYEQYF.

A few counts support this clonotype. This may be a read error: a much more frequent sequence differs by one nucleotide. The chain links TRBV12-3 or TRBV12-4 to TRBJ1-5; 9 bases are shared with TRBD1. The CDR3 sequence is 13 residues long. V was pared by 6 bases and J by 6 bases, with 3 bases of the junction left unmatched. In nucleotides, the CDR3 is TGTGCCAGCAGAACAGGGGGCCCTCAGCCCCAGCATTTT. This encodes CASRTGGPQPQHF.

This clonotype occurred a few times. The gene calls are TRBV28 and TRBJ2-1; 12 bases are a match to TRBD2. CDR1 MDHEN and CDR2 SYDVKM come from the germline V gene. The V segment lost 1 base and the J segment 5 bases; nucleotides outside the gene matches: 6. CDR3 length equals 17 residues. CDR3 amino acids: CASSLYGRTSGNNEQFF. As DNA, the CDR3 is TGTGCCAGCAGTTTATACGGTAGGACTAGCGGGAACAATGAGCAGTTCTTC.

In this sample, this clonotype turned up many times. The junction differs from germline at one of its ends, possibly a read error. The chain is built from TRBV7-7 and TRBJ2-5, with TRBD1 matching 9 bases. The germline CDR1 and CDR2 sequences are SSHAT and FNYEAQ (reference sequence). CDR3 length: 15 amino acids. CDR3 bases: TGTGCTAGCAGCCCCATCGGGGGACAGGGAGAGACCCAGTACTTC. It encodes CASSPIGGQGETQYF.

This clonotype was seen a few times. The chain combines TRBV5-1 with TRBJ2-1, with TRBD1 identical over 12 bases. CDR1 is SGHRS and CDR2 is YFSETQ in the germline V gene. V lost 4 bases and J lost 5; bases outside the gene matches: 7. This CDR3 has 16 amino acids. DNA for the CDR3: TGCGCCAGCAGCACAGGGACAGGGGGCAACCACAATGAGCAGTTCTTC. Protein product: CASSTGTGGNHNEQFF.